The next 10 T cell receptor beta chains were all read from a single sample in a study of T cell repertoires in cytomegalovirus infection. Each CDR3 protein is one row after TCRdb ran MiXCR on the reads. The sample lists approximately 340,000 distinct CDR3 sequences, 25% to 35% occurring once. Their antigen targets remain unknown. The input for sequencing was cultured PBMCs, taken from culture after CMV antigen stimulation. These receptors originate from a human donor in good health (CMV status not recorded). Some clones in this sample may be carry-over from other donors' samples.

CDR3 bases: TGTGCCAGCAGCAGACCATGGACAGTCACAGATACGCAGTATTTT. The encoded protein is CASSRPWTVTDTQYF. This sequence joins TRBV7-2 and TRBJ2-3, with TRBD1 as a possible D gene (6 bases). Germline V gene lookup returns CDR1 SGHTA and CDR2 FQGNSA. Trimming removed 5 bases at V and 2 bases at J, with 14 bases between. This CDR3 has 15 residues.

This sequence joins TRBV2 and TRBJ2-5; the match to TRBD2 covers 9 bases. V lost 6 bases, J lost 1 base, and 3 bases stayed unmatched. There are 14 residues in the CDR3. Germline V gene sequence: CDR1 SNHLY, CDR2 FYNNEI. The CDR3 here is CASRASGVQETQYF. The CDR3 region has the DNA TGTGCCAGCAGAGCTAGCGGGGTCCAAGAGACCCAGTACTTC.

The V call is TRBV10-3, the J call TRBJ1-2; the D gene is possibly TRBD1 (5 bases). The CDR3 covers 13 residues. The V and J ends lost 2 bases and 4 bases respectively, with 8 bases between them. Germline V gene sequence: CDR1 ENHRY, CDR2 SYGVKD. The CDR3, as DNA: TGTGCCATCAGTGAGAGGCAGGGCTATGGCTACACCTTC. Translating it yields CAISERQGYGYTF.

The chain recombines TRBV6-6 with TRBJ2-1; 8 bases are shared with TRBD1. With V trimmed by 7 bases and J by 4 bases, 9 bases remained unmatched. Germline values: CDR1 MNHNY, CDR2 SVGAGI (reference sequence). This CDR3 is 15 amino acids long. The CDR3 is CASTFSRDRYNEQFF. CDR3 in DNA: TGTGCCAGCACTTTCAGCCGGGACAGGTACAATGAGCAGTTCTTC.

This clonotype came up a few times. The gene calls are TRBV7-6 and TRBJ1-3; no definite D call. Per germline, CDR1 SGHVS and CDR2 FNYEAQ. V was trimmed by 0 bases and J by 1 base, leaving 4 bases between them. The CDR3 covers 14 residues. The CDR3 sequence is CASSLAGSGNTIYF. The CDR3 DNA sequence: TGTGCCAGCAGCTTAGCAGGGTCTGGAAACACCATATATTTT.

This clonotype was counted ten times or more. The chain combines TRBV7-2 with TRBJ2-1, with TRBD2 matching over 10 bases. Trimming removed 5 bases from V and 7 bases from J; junction bases left unmatched: 14. CDR1 and CDR2 (germline): SGHTA, FQGNSA. The CDR3 is made up of 17 amino acids. The CDR3 here is CASSPTSGATSGNEQFF. The CDR3 region has the DNA TGTGCCAGCAGCCCTACTAGCGGGGCCACTTCTGGTAATGAGCAGTTCTTC.

This clonotype was picked up one time. The genes are TRBV24-1 and TRBJ2-1; a weak D match, TRBD1 (6 bases). The germline CDR1 and CDR2 sequences are KGHDR and SFDVKD. This CDR3 has 19 residues. Trimming removed 3 bases from V and 4 bases from J, with 24 bases in between. The DNA for the CDR3 is TGTGCCACCAGTGATCAGGGGCCCACCGGGACGGTGAAGTACAATGAGCAGTTCTTC. Protein sequence: CATSDQGPTGTVKYNEQFF.

This clonotype has more than one count but fewer than ten. The V gene is TRBV6-1, the J gene TRBJ1-5, with D perhaps TRBD1 (6 bases). CDR1 and CDR2 from the germline V gene are MNHNS and SASEGT. The CDR3 has 12 residues. Trimming removed 6 bases from V and 7 bases from J, with 10 bases in between. In DNA form, the CDR3 reads TGTGCCAGCAGCGCCAGGGGCCAGCCCCAGCATTTT. Translating it yields CASSARGQPQHF.

In its sample, this clonotype was seen a few times. The chain uses TRBV5-1 and TRBJ1-2; 9 bases are shared with TRBD1. The germline V gene has CDR1 SGHRS and CDR2 YFSETQ. V shed 3 bases, J shed 7 bases, and the junction held 13 bases outside the gene matches. The CDR3 is 16 amino acids. CDR3 DNA: TGCGCCAGCAGCTGGGCCGGGACAGGGACCCTCCCTGGCTACACCTTC. Translated, it gives CASSWAGTGTLPGYTF.

In its sample, this clonotype was seen many times. The chain joins TRBV7-2 to TRBJ2-7; TRBD1 aligns across 7 bases. Germline V gene data show CDR1 as SGHTA and CDR2 as FQGNSA. The CDR3 contains 18 residues. The J segment lost 3 bases and the V segment lost 0 bases, leaving 14 bases of the junction unmatched. Here the CDR3 reads CASSLAGRQGAVLYEQYF. CDR3 DNA: TGTGCCAGCAGCTTAGCAGGGAGACAGGGTGCGGTCCTCTACGAGCAGTACTTC.